The rows below give T cell receptor beta chains drawn from one sample of a study of T-cell memory formation after mild COVID-19. A single record per CDR3 protein comes from TCRdb applying MiXCR to the 5' RACE reads. This table holds under 450,000 distinct CDR3 sequences, under 15% found once. Input material: PBMCs or a T cell subset sorted from them (not recorded which). The source is a man between 18 and 35 years old who had mild COVID-19 (a few samples of this study predate the infection). Cell type and time point are not known. Each CDR3 is given with its conserved first and last residue. The D gene is left open where the match is weak. The size of a clone is reported for some rows only, either as once, few or many, or as a class for expanded clones.

CDR3 DNA: TGCAGTGCTAGAAGGGCGTCCGGGGAGCTGTTTTTT
CDR3 protein: CSARRASGELFF
D gene: -
clone size: -
V gene: TRBV20-1
J gene: TRBJ2-2

CDR3 DNA: TGTGCCAGCGGCAGGGGGGATCTAGGCACAGATACGCAGTATTTT
CDR3 protein: CASGRGDLGTDTQYF
D gene: -
clone size: few
V gene: TRBV7-9
J gene: TRBJ2-3

CDR3 DNA: TGTGCCAGCAGTGACCCAAAGCGGGTACATCATCAAGAGACCCAGTACTTC
CDR3 protein: CASSDPKRVHHQETQYF
D gene: -
clone size: few
V gene: TRBV6-4
J gene: TRBJ2-5

CDR3 DNA: TGCGCCAGCAGCACGGGGACAGGGTGGAACACCGGGGAGCTGTTTTTT
CDR3 protein: CASSTGTGWNTGELFF
D gene: TRBD1
clone size: few
V gene: TRBV5-1
J gene: TRBJ2-2

CDR3 DNA: TGCGCCAGCAGCCGTCCAGGGGACGGGGCCAAAAACATTCAGTACTTC
CDR3 protein: CASSRPGDGAKNIQYF
D gene: -
clone size: few
V gene: TRBV4-1
J gene: TRBJ2-4

CDR3 DNA: TGCGCCAGCACGCACAACTCCTACGAGCAGTACTTC
CDR3 protein: CASTHNSYEQYF
D gene: -
clone size: many
V gene: TRBV10-2
J gene: TRBJ2-7

CDR3 DNA: TGCGCCAGCAGCCCGGCAGCCCGAGTCCGGGAGCTGTTTTTT
CDR3 protein: CASSPAARVRELFF
D gene: -
clone size: many
V gene: TRBV5-1
J gene: TRBJ2-2

CDR3 DNA: TGCGCCAGCAGCATCCAACCGGGATCCGGCCCCGGGGAGCTGTTTTTT
CDR3 protein: CASSIQPGSGPGELFF
D gene: -
clone size: few
V gene: TRBV5-1
J gene: TRBJ2-2

CDR3 DNA: TGTGCCAGCAGCTTATACCCCGGGGAGCTGTTTTTT
CDR3 protein: CASSLYPGELFF
D gene: -
clone size: few
V gene: TRBV11-3
J gene: TRBJ2-2

CDR3 DNA: TGTGCCAGCAGTCCCCTATCGCAGGGAAGGTTGGGCACCGGGGAGCTGTTTTTT
CDR3 protein: CASSPLSQGRLGTGELFF
D gene: -
clone size: -
V gene: TRBV25-1
J gene: TRBJ2-2

CDR3 DNA: TGCAGTGTGACAGAAATTGATGAGCAGTTCTTC
CDR3 protein: CSVTEIDEQFF
D gene: -
clone size: -
V gene: TRBV20-1
J gene: TRBJ2-1

CDR3 DNA: TGTGCCAGCAGTCCAGCCGGTCCAGAGATGAACACTGAAGCTTTCTTT
CDR3 protein: CASSPAGPEMNTEAFF
D gene: -
clone size: many
V gene: TRBV12-3/TRBV12-4
J gene: TRBJ1-1

CDR3 DNA: TGTGCCAGCAGTTGGGGCAGGGTAGCGGATACGCAGTATTTT
CDR3 protein: CASSWGRVADTQYF
D gene: -
clone size: -
V gene: TRBV12-3/TRBV12-4
J gene: TRBJ2-3

CDR3 DNA: TGTGCCAGCAGTTTTGGCCAACGATTAGAAGCTTTCTTT
CDR3 protein: CASSFGQRLEAFF
D gene: -
clone size: few
V gene: TRBV12-3/TRBV12-4
J gene: TRBJ1-1

CDR3 DNA: TGTGCCACCAGCTCCCGGAACACAGATACGCAGTATTTT
CDR3 protein: CATSSRNTDTQYF
D gene: -
clone size: -
V gene: TRBV15
J gene: TRBJ2-3

CDR3 DNA: TGCAGTGCCCTGGGACTAGCGGGCATTTCCGGGGCCAACGTCCTGACTTTC
CDR3 protein: CSALGLAGISGANVLTF
D gene: TRBD2
clone size: -
V gene: TRBV20-1
J gene: TRBJ2-6

CDR3 DNA: TGTGCCACCAGCAGAGATCTCCGCAGGCTTGACGAGCAGTACTTC
CDR3 protein: CATSRDLRRLDEQYF
D gene: -
clone size: -
V gene: TRBV15
J gene: TRBJ2-7

CDR3 DNA: TGTGCCAGCAGTTCTCGTTTATTCACGAACACAGATACGCAGTATTTT
CDR3 protein: CASSSRLFTNTDTQYF
D gene: -
clone size: few
V gene: TRBV6-2/TRBV6-3
J gene: TRBJ2-3

CDR3 DNA: TGTGCCAGCAGTTCCCCCCGGCAGGGGGCTCGTTCTGGGGCCAACGTCCTGACTTTC
CDR3 protein: CASSSPRQGARSGANVLTF
D gene: TRBD1
clone size: -
V gene: TRBV6-5
J gene: TRBJ2-6

CDR3 DNA: TGTGCCAGCAGCCAAGACCCTGCGGGGGGGAACATTCAGTACTTC
CDR3 protein: CASSQDPAGGNIQYF
D gene: TRBD2
clone size: -
V gene: TRBV3-1
J gene: TRBJ2-4

CDR3 DNA: TGTGCCAGCAGCTTCCGAGACAGGGCGAACACCGGGGAGCTGTTTTTT
CDR3 protein: CASSFRDRANTGELFF
D gene: TRBD1
clone size: many
V gene: TRBV9
J gene: TRBJ2-2

CDR3 DNA: TGTGCCAGCAGCTTCACAGGGTCTGGTGGCTACACCTTC
CDR3 protein: CASSFTGSGGYTF
D gene: -
clone size: few
V gene: TRBV7-3
J gene: TRBJ1-2

CDR3 DNA: TGTGCCAGCGCCCCCCAGGGGGAAGAGACCCAGTACTTC
CDR3 protein: CASAPQGEETQYF
D gene: TRBD1
clone size: -
V gene: TRBV7-2
J gene: TRBJ2-5

CDR3 DNA: TGTGCCAGCAGCTCTCGGACTAGCGGGGGGACAGATACGCAGTATTTT
CDR3 protein: CASSSRTSGGTDTQYF
D gene: TRBD2
clone size: many
V gene: TRBV7-3
J gene: TRBJ2-3

CDR3 DNA: TGCAGTGCTGGGACCGGCTCGACTGAAGCTTTCTTT
CDR3 protein: CSAGTGSTEAFF
D gene: -
clone size: few
V gene: TRBV20-1
J gene: TRBJ1-1

CDR3 DNA: TGCGCCAGCAGGGGACTAGCGGGAACCAATGAGCAGTTCTTC
CDR3 protein: CASRGLAGTNEQFF
D gene: TRBD2
clone size: few
V gene: TRBV4-1
J gene: TRBJ2-1

CDR3 DNA: TGTGCCAGCAGCCCGAACCCCCGGGAATCCTATGGCTACACCTTC
CDR3 protein: CASSPNPRESYGYTF
D gene: -
clone size: -
V gene: TRBV9
J gene: TRBJ1-2

CDR3 DNA: TGCAGTGCTAGAGATCTAAACTACGAGCAGTACTTC
CDR3 protein: CSARDLNYEQYF
D gene: -
clone size: few
V gene: TRBV20-1
J gene: TRBJ2-7

CDR3 DNA: TGTGCCAGCAGTCGTAGCTGGGTTAGCTCTGGAAACACCATATATTTT
CDR3 protein: CASSRSWVSSGNTIYF
D gene: -
clone size: many
V gene: TRBV7-2
J gene: TRBJ1-3

CDR3 DNA: TGCGCCAGCAGCCCCCACGCGGGTCGTGGGGACCAGCCCCAGCATTTT
CDR3 protein: CASSPHAGRGDQPQHF
D gene: -
clone size: few
V gene: TRBV4-3
J gene: TRBJ1-5

CDR3 DNA: TGTGCCAGCAGCCGACCCTCGCGGATCGCTAACTATGGCTACACCTTC
CDR3 protein: CASSRPSRIANYGYTF
D gene: -
clone size: -
V gene: TRBV5-4
J gene: TRBJ1-2

CDR3 DNA: TGTGCCAGCTGCATCGGGACTAGCCCCTCAGATACGCAGTATTTT
CDR3 protein: CASCIGTSPSDTQYF
D gene: TRBD2
clone size: -
V gene: TRBV7-3
J gene: TRBJ2-3

CDR3 DNA: TGCAGCGTTGAAGAGGGGCTTAGCGGGGGAAAAGAGACCCAGTACTTC
CDR3 protein: CSVEEGLSGGKETQYF
D gene: TRBD2
clone size: -
V gene: TRBV29-1
J gene: TRBJ2-5

CDR3 DNA: TGTGCCAGCAGTGTCGGAGGCGGGCAGTTCTTC
CDR3 protein: CASSVGGGQFF
D gene: -
clone size: many
V gene: TRBV12-3/TRBV12-4
J gene: TRBJ2-1

CDR3 DNA: TGTGCCAGCAGCCTCACACCAGATACGCAGTATTTT
CDR3 protein: CASSLTPDTQYF
D gene: -
clone size: few
V gene: TRBV7-9
J gene: TRBJ2-3

CDR3 DNA: TGCGCCAGCAGCTTGTTGGCAGGGGGTTCTAATGAAAAACTGTTTTTT
CDR3 protein: CASSLLAGGSNEKLFF
D gene: TRBD1
clone size: few
V gene: TRBV5-1
J gene: TRBJ1-4

CDR3 DNA: TGTGCCAGCAGTTATTCCGCTCGGGGAGAGGACATGTACCAAGAGACCCAGTACTTC
CDR3 protein: CASSYSARGEDMYQETQYF
D gene: -
clone size: -
V gene: TRBV6-2/TRBV6-3
J gene: TRBJ2-5

CDR3 DNA: TGTGCCAGCTCACCCGGGGCCCCAGATACGCAGTATTTT
CDR3 protein: CASSPGAPDTQYF
D gene: -
clone size: -
V gene: TRBV18
J gene: TRBJ2-3

CDR3 DNA: TGTGCCAGCAGCTTAACAAATCTCTGGGACGTGTACACCGGGGAGCTGTTTTTT
CDR3 protein: CASSLTNLWDVYTGELFF
D gene: -
clone size: few
V gene: TRBV7-2
J gene: TRBJ2-2

CDR3 DNA: TGTGCCATCAGTGAAACAGGGAAAGGGTACACCGGGGAGCTGTTTTTT
CDR3 protein: CAISETGKGYTGELFF
D gene: -
clone size: many
V gene: TRBV10-3
J gene: TRBJ2-2

CDR3 DNA: TGTGCCAGCAGCGAAGGGGCTGGGGAGCAGTTCTTC
CDR3 protein: CASSEGAGEQFF
D gene: -
clone size: few
V gene: TRBV7-9
J gene: TRBJ2-1

CDR3 DNA: TGTGCCAGCAGTGACTCTATGACTGAAGCTTTCTTT
CDR3 protein: CASSDSMTEAFF
D gene: -
clone size: -
V gene: TRBV6-4
J gene: TRBJ1-1

CDR3 DNA: TGCGCCAGCAGCCAGCTTCAAAGGGGGCGCGGGGGCTACACCTTC
CDR3 protein: CASSQLQRGRGGYTF
D gene: TRBD1
clone size: -
V gene: TRBV4-3
J gene: TRBJ1-2

CDR3 DNA: TGCAGCGTAACGGAGGCCTACAATGAGCAGTTCTTC
CDR3 protein: CSVTEAYNEQFF
D gene: -
clone size: few
V gene: TRBV29-1
J gene: TRBJ2-1